The clone carrying this TCR beta chain occurred once. No antigen is known for it. A clone one base away is much larger, so this may be a read error. The CDR3 carries no conserved terminal phenylalanine or tryptophan, so it likely arises from a read error. This entry belongs to a study of spatial heterogeneity in lung cancer. Study in general: The mean occurrence of each unique TCR and UMI combination in raw reads exceeded 9.5.

V was shortened by 2 bases and J by 0 bases, with 10 bases between the two germline ends. Germline V gene sequence: CDR1 GTSNPN, CDR2 SVGIG (reference sequence). This CDR3 spans 14 amino acids. The library protocol tagged each TCR cDNA with a unique molecular identifier. TCRdb processed the 5' RACE reads anew with MiXCR; each CDR3 protein has one entry. Of about 50,000 distinct CDR3 sequences listed, around 7.6% are singletons. Study conclusions and caveats: There were more appearances of ubiquitous expanded tumor TCRs in blood at resection than at follow-up.

Time point described: sample taken at primary tumor resection. TCRs were sequenced from unsorted whole RNA of tumor, nontumor lung or PBMC. The V and J genes are TRBV30 and TRBJ1-1; D unclear. The input for sequencing was PBMCs, taken at surgery. The clonotype originates from a female donor with early-stage non-small cell lung cancer. The CDR3 DNA follows: TGTGCCTGGAGTCAAAGACACCTGAACACTGAAGCTTTCTTA. Translating it yields CAWSQRHLNTEAFL.